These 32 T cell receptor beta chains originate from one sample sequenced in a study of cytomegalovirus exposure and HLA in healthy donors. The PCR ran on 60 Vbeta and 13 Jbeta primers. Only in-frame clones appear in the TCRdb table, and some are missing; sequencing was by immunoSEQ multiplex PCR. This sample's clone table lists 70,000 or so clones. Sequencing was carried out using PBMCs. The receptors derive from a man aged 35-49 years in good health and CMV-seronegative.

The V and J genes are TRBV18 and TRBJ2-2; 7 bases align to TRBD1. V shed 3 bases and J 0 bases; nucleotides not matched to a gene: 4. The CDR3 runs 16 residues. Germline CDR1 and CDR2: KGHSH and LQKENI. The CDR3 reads CASSPEGQTNTGELFF. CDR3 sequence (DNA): TGTGCCAGCTCACCCGAGGGACAGACGAACACCGGGGAGCTGTTTTTT.

DNA of the CDR3: TGTGCCAGCAGTCTATTTAGCGCCTACGAGCAGTACTTC. Translated, it gives CASSLFSAYEQYF. The chain has TRBV6-5 and TRBJ2-7; D may be TRBD2 (5 bases). This CDR3 is 13 amino acids long. V gave up 5 bases and J gave up 2 bases, with 10 bases separating them. In germline, CDR1 is MNHEY, CDR2 SVGAGI.

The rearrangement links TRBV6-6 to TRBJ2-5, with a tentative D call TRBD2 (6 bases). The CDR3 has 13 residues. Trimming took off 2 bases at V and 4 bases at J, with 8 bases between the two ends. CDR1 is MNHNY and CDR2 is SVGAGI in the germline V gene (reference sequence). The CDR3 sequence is CASSYGGLETQYF. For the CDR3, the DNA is TGTGCCAGCAGTTACGGAGGGTTAGAGACCCAGTACTTC.

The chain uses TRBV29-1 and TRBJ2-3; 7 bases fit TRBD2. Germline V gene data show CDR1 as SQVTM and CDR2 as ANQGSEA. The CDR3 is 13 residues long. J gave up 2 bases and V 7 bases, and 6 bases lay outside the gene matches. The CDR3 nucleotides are TGCAGCGGTGGGGGGACTATCACAGATACGCAGTATTTT. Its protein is CSGGGTITDTQYF.

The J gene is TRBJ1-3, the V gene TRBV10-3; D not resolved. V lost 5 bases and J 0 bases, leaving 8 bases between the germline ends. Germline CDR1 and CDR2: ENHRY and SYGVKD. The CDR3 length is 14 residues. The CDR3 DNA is TGTGCCATCAGTCCCGTATCCTCTGGAAACACCATATATTTT. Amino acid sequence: CAISPVSSGNTIYF.

CDR3 sequence reads: CASSPGFFSGANVLTF. The CDR3 DNA reads TGCGCCAGCAGCCCAGGGTTCTTTTCCGGGGCCAACGTCCTGACTTTC. V is TRBV5-1 and J is TRBJ2-6; D is perhaps TRBD1 (5 bases). Trimming pared 4 bases from V and 4 bases from J, leaving 15 bases between. The CDR3 contains 16 residues. Germline V gene sequence: CDR1 SGHRS, CDR2 YFSETQ.

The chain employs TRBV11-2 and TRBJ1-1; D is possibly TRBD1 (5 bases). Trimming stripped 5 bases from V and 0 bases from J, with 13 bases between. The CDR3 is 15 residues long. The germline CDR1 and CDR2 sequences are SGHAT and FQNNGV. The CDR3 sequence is CASSVEGRVNTEAFF. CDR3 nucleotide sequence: TGTGCCAGCAGCGTGGAGGGCAGGGTGAACACTGAAGCTTTCTTT.

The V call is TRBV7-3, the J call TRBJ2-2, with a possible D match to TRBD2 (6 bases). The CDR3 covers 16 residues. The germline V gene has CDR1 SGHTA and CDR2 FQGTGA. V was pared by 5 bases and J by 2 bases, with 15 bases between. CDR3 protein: CASSPLSGGNTGELFF. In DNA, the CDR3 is TGTGCCAGCAGCCCTCTTTCCGGGGGAAACACCGGGGAGCTGTTTTTT.

CDR3 loop: CSVGFSGGQKETQYF. CDR3 nucleotides: TGCAGCGTTGGCTTTAGCGGGGGCCAAAAAGAGACCCAGTACTTC. The rearrangement joins TRBV29-1 to TRBJ2-5, with TRBD2 matching 9 bases. Germline V gene lookup returns CDR1 SQVTM and CDR2 ANQGSEA. The length of the CDR3 is 15 residues. J was trimmed by 3 bases and V by 4 bases; bases with no gene match: 9.

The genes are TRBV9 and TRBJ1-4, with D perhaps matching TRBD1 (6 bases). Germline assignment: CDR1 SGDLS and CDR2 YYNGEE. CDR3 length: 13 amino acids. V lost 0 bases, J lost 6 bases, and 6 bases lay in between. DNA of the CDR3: TGTGCCAGCAGCGTAGCAGGGGATGAAAAACTGTTTTTT. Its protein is CASSVAGDEKLFF. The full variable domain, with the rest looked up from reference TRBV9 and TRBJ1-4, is DSGVTQTPKHLITATGQRVTLRCSPRSGDLSVYWYQQSLDQGLQFLIQYYNGEERAKGNILERFSAQQFPDLHSELNLSSLELGDSALYFCASSVAGDEKLFFGSGTQLSVL.

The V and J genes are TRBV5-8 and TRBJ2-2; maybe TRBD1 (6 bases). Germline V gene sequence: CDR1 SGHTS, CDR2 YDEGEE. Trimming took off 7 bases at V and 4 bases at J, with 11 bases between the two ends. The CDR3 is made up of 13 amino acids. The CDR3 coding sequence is TGTGCCAGCCGGACAGTCCCCACCGGGGAGCTGTTTTTT. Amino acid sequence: CASRTVPTGELFF.

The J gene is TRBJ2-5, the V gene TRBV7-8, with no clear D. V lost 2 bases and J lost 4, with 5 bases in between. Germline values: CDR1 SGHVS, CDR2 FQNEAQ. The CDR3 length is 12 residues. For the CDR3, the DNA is TGTGCCAGCAGCTTATCCCGAGAGACCCAGTACTTC. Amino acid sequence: CASSLSRETQYF.

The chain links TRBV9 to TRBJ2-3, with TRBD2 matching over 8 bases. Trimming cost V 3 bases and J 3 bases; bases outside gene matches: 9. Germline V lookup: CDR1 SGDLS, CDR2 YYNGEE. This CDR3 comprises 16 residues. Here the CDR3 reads CASSAGTGGRTDTQYF. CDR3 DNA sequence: TGTGCCAGCAGCGCCGGAACGGGGGGGCGGACAGATACGCAGTATTTT.

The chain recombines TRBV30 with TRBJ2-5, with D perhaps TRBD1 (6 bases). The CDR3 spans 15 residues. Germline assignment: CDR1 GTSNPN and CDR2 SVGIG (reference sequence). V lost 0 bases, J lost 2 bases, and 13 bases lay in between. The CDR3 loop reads CAWSVSDRQQETQYF. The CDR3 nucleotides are TGTGCCTGGAGTGTCTCGGACAGACAACAAGAGACCCAGTACTTC. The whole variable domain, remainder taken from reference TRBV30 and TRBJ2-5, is SQTIHQWPATLVQPVGSPLSLECTVEGTSNPNLYWYRQAAGRGLQLLFYSVGIGQISSEVPQNLSASRPQDRQFILSSKKLLLSDSGFYLCAWSVSDRQQETQYFGPGTRLLVL.

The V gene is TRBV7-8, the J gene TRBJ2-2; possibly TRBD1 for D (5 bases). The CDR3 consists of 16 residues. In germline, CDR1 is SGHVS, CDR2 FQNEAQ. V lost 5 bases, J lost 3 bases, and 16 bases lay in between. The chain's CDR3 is CASSLHRSQDTGELFF. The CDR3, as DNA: TGTGCCAGCAGCCTTCACAGGTCCCAGGACACCGGGGAGCTGTTTTTT.

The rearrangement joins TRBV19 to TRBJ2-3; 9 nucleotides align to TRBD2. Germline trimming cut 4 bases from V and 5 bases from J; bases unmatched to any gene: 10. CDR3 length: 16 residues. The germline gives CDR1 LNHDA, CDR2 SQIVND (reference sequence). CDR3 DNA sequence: TGTGCCAGTAGTAGGAGAGCGGGGGGCGTGGGAGATACGCAGTATTTT. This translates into CASSRRAGGVGDTQYF.

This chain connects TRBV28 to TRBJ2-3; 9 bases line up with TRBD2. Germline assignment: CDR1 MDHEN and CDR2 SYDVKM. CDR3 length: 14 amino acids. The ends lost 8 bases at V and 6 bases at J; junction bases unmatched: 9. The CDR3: CASFTSGPADTQYF. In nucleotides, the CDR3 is TGTGCCAGCTTCACTAGCGGGCCGGCCGATACGCAGTATTTT.

CDR3 region: CASSLAGGQDYEQYF. The CDR3 coding sequence is TGTGCCAGCAGTCTCGCAGGGGGACAGGATTACGAGCAGTACTTC. V is TRBV6-1 and J is TRBJ2-7; 8 nucleotides line up with TRBD1. This CDR3 region has 15 residues. The V gene end was trimmed by 5 bases and the J gene end by 4 bases; junction bases not matched to a gene: 10. Germline V lookup: CDR1 MNHNS, CDR2 SASEGT.

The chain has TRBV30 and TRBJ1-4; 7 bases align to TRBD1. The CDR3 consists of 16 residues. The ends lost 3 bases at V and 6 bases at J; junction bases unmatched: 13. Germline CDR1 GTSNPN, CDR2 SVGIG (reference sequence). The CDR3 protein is CAWSHPSTGPDEKLFF. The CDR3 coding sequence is TGTGCCTGGAGCCACCCGTCGACAGGGCCGGATGAAAAACTGTTTTTT.

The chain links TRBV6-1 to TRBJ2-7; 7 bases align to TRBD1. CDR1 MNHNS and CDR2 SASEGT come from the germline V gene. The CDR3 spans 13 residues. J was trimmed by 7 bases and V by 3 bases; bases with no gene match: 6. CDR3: CASSDGTVREQYF. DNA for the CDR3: TGTGCCAGCAGTGATGGGACAGTTCGGGAGCAGTACTTC.

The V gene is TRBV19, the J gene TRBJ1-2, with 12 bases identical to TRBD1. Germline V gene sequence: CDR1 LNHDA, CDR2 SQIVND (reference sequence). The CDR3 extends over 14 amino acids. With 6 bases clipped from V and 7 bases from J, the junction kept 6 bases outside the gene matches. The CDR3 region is CASSQWDRGLGYTF. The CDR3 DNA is TGTGCCAGTAGCCAATGGGACAGGGGGCTTGGCTACACCTTC.

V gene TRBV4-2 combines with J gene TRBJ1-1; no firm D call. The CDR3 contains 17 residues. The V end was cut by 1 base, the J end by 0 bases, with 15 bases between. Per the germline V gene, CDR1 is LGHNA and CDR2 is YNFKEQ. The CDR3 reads CASSQGLAGIMNTEAFF. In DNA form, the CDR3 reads TGTGCCAGCAGCCAAGGGTTGGCAGGAATCATGAACACTGAAGCTTTCTTT.

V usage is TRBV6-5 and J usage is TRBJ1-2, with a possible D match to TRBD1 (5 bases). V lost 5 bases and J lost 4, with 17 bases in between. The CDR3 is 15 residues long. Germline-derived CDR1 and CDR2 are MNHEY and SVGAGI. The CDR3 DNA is TGTGCCAGCAGTCAATGGGGGGAGAATGGCTATGGCTACACCTTC. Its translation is CASSQWGENGYGYTF.

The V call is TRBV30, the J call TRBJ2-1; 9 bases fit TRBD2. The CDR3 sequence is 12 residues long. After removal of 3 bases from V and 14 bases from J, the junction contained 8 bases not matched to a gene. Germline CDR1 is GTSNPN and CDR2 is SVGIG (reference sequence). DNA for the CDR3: TGTGCCTGGAGGAAGGCGGGGGGGCCAGAGTTCTTC. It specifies CAWRKAGGPEFF. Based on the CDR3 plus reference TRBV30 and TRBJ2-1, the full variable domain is SQTIHQWPATLVQPVGSPLSLECTVEGTSNPNLYWYRQAAGRGLQLLFYSVGIGQISSEVPQNLSASRPQDRQFILSSKKLLLSDSGFYLCAWRKAGGPEFFGPGTRLTVL.

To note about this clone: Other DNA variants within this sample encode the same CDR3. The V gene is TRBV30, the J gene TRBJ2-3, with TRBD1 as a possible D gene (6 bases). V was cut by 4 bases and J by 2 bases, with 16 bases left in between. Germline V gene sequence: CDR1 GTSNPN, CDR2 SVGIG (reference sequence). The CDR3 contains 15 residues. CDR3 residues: CAWTTGSGHTDTQYF. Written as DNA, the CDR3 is TGTGCCTGGACGACCGGGTCGGGACACACAGATACGCAGTATTTT.

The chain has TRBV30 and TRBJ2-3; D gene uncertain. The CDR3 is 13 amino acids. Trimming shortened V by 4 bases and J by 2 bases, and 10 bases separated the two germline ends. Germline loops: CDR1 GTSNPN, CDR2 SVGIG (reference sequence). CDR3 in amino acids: CAWTRGITDTQYF. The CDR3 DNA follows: TGTGCCTGGACCCGAGGAATCACAGATACGCAGTATTTT.

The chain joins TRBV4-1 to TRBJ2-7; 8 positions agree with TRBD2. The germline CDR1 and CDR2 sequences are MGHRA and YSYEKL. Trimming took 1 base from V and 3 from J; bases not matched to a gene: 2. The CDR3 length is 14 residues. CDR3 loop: CASSQGTSIYEQYF. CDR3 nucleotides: TGCGCCAGCAGCCAAGGGACTAGCATCTACGAGCAGTACTTC.

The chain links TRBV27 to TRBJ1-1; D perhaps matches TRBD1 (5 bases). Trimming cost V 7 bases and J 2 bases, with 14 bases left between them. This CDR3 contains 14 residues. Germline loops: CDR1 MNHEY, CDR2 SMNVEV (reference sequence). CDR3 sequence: CASMDISGNTEAFF. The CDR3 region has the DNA TGTGCCAGCATGGACATCTCGGGTAACACTGAAGCTTTCTTT.

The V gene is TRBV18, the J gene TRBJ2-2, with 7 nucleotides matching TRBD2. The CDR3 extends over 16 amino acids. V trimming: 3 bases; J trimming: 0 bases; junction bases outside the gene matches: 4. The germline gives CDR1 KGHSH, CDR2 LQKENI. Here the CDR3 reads CASSPSAGANTGELFF. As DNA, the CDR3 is TGTGCCAGCTCACCCTCGGCGGGGGCGAACACCGGGGAGCTGTTTTTT.

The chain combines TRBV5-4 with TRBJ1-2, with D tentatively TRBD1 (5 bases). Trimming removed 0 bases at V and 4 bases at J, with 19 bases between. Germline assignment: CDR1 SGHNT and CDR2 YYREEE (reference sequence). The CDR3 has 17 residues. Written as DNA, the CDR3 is TGTGCCAGCAGCTTGGCCGGATCGGCAGGGCTATTCTATGGCTACACCTTC. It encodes CASSLAGSAGLFYGYTF.

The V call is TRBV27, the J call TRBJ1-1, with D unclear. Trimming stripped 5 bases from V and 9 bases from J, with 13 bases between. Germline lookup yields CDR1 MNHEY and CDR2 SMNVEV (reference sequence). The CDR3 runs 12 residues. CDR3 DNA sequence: TGTGCCAGCAGTCCCGGTGGAGCAAAAGCTTTCTTT. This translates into CASSPGGAKAFF.

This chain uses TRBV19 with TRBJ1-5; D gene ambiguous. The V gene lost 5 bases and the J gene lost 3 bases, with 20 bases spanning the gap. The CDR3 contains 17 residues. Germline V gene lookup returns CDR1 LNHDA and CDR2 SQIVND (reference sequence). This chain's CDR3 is CASSPPSFTVNNQPQHF. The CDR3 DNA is TGTGCCAGTAGTCCGCCCTCGTTTACAGTAAACAATCAGCCCCAGCATTTT.